Listed below are T cell receptor beta chains from one sample, sequenced in a study of shared clonotypes between healthy human individuals. Sequencing used immunoSEQ multiplex PCR; TCRdb keeps in-frame clones, though not all of them. The sample has about 1.9 million clones, roughly 93% seen once. Sequencing was done on a sample of naive CD8+ T cells from PBMCs. These receptors originate from a man in his late teens or twenties in good health. Some clones in this sample may be carry-over from other donors' samples. Each CDR3 is given with its conserved first and last residue. D genes are given only for firm matches. Some rows have no size entry. The others give once, few or many, or a class for an expanded clone.

d_call,j_call,clone_size,v_call,cdr3_aa
TRBD1,TRBJ2-6,NA,TRBV27,CASSFSHRTGGKPGANVLTF
NA,TRBJ2-7,once,TRBV28,CASSPGRTYEQYF
NA,TRBJ2-7,NA,TRBV7-8,CASSDPYEQYF
NA,TRBJ2-1,NA,TRBV27,CASSLLPSAYYNEQFF
NA,TRBJ2-7,NA,TRBV6-5,CASRDPGGGYEQYF
NA,TRBJ2-2,NA,TRBV5-1,CASSPGGTGELFF
NA,TRBJ2-7,NA,TRBV28,CASSNRGGIYEQYF
TRBD2,TRBJ2-7,NA,TRBV7-8,CASSLAGGPDEQYF
TRBD1,TRBJ1-1,NA,TRBV4-2,CASSERTGGLAEAFF
NA,TRBJ2-5,NA,TRBV4-3,CASSQDVETQYF
NA,TRBJ1-1,NA,TRBV9,CASSVWDGTEAFF